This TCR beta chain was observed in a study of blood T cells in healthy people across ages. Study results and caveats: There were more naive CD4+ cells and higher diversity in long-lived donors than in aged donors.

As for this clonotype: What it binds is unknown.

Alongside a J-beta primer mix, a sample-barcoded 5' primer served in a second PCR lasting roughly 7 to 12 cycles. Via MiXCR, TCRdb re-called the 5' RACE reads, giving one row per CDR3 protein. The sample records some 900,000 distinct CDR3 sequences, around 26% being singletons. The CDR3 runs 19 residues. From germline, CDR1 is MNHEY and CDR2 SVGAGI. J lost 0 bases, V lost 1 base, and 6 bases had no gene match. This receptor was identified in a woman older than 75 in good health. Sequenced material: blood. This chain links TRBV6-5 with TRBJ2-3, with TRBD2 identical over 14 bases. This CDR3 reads CASSYFGTSGSLSTDTQYF. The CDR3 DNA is TGTGCCAGCAGTTACTTCGGGACTAGCGGGAGTCTAAGCACAGATACGCAGTATTTT.